This is a list of T cell receptor beta chains from one sample in a study of T cells in Graves' hyperthyroidism and ophthalmopathy. TCRdb independently ran MiXCR on the multiplex PCR reads; one entry per CDR3 protein. The profile shows some 490,000 distinct CDR3 sequences, around 15% of them singletons. What was sequenced was blood. All receptors derive from a woman aged 25 to 39 with Graves' ophthalmopathy. Each CDR3 is given with its conserved first and last residue. Fields, in order: D gene, V gene, J gene, clone size, CDR3 protein, CDR3 DNA. The D gene is left open where the match is weak. The size of a clone is reported for some rows only, either as once, few or many, or as a class for expanded clones.

D gene: -; V gene: TRBV6-5; J gene: TRBJ1-1; clone size: many; CDR3 protein: CASSYVGYGTTEAFF; CDR3 DNA: TGTGCCAGCAGTTACGTCGGATACGGGACCACTGAAGCTTTCTTT
D gene: -; V gene: TRBV18; J gene: TRBJ2-5; clone size: many; CDR3 protein: CASSPGNVLGQETQYF; CDR3 DNA: TGTGCCAGCTCACCCGGGAATGTTTTGGGCCAAGAGACCCAGTACTTC
D gene: -; V gene: TRBV5-6; J gene: TRBJ2-1; clone size: -; CDR3 protein: CASSSGLPEQFF; CDR3 DNA: TGTGCCAGCAGCTCTGGACTACCTGAGCAGTTCTTC
D gene: TRBD2; V gene: TRBV3-1; J gene: TRBJ2-1; clone size: many; CDR3 protein: CASSQAWGTSNTPYNEQFF; CDR3 DNA: TGTGCCAGCAGCCAAGCCTGGGGGACTAGCAATACCCCATACAATGAGCAGTTCTTC
D gene: -; V gene: TRBV28; J gene: TRBJ2-1; clone size: many; CDR3 protein: CASSFKRNLPTRNNEQFF; CDR3 DNA: TGTGCCAGCAGTTTTAAGCGTAACCTACCTACCAGAAACAATGAGCAGTTCTTC
D gene: -; V gene: TRBV2; J gene: TRBJ1-1; clone size: -; CDR3 protein: CASSVDSEAFF; CDR3 DNA: TGTGCCAGCAGCGTAGACAGTGAAGCTTTCTTT
D gene: TRBD1; V gene: TRBV13; J gene: TRBJ2-7; clone size: many; CDR3 protein: CASSVLDRGYEQYF; CDR3 DNA: TGTGCCAGCAGCGTATTGGACAGGGGTTACGAGCAGTACTTC
D gene: TRBD2; V gene: TRBV9; J gene: TRBJ2-1; clone size: many; CDR3 protein: CASSVELAGDAEEQFF; CDR3 DNA: TGTGCCAGCAGCGTAGAACTAGCGGGAGATGCTGAGGAGCAGTTCTTC
D gene: TRBD2; V gene: TRBV30; J gene: TRBJ2-7; clone size: many; CDR3 protein: CAWSVRVGTSKGEQYF; CDR3 DNA: TGTGCCTGGAGTGTACGAGTAGGGACTAGCAAAGGCGAGCAGTACTTC
D gene: TRBD2; V gene: TRBV19; J gene: TRBJ2-7; clone size: few; CDR3 protein: CASRASGTTYEQYF; CDR3 DNA: TGTGCCAGTAGGGCTAGCGGGACAACCTACGAGCAGTACTTC
D gene: -; V gene: TRBV15; J gene: TRBJ2-1; clone size: -; CDR3 protein: CATSREAFSGVEQFF; CDR3 DNA: TGTGCCACCAGCAGAGAGGCCTTTTCGGGAGTTGAGCAGTTCTTC
D gene: -; V gene: TRBV29-1; J gene: TRBJ2-1; clone size: -; CDR3 protein: CSVLSPGEQFF; CDR3 DNA: TGCAGCGTTCTAAGCCCGGGGGAGCAGTTCTTC
D gene: -; V gene: TRBV9; J gene: TRBJ1-6; clone size: -; CDR3 protein: CASSVAPGHQNSPLHF; CDR3 DNA: TGTGCCAGCAGCGTAGCCCCGGGACACCAGAATTCACCCCTCCACTTT
D gene: -; V gene: TRBV5-1; J gene: TRBJ2-2; clone size: many; CDR3 protein: CASSLDYTGELFF; CDR3 DNA: TGCGCCAGCAGCTTGGATTACACCGGGGAGCTGTTTTTT
D gene: TRBD1; V gene: TRBV2; J gene: TRBJ1-6; clone size: many; CDR3 protein: CASSRGQAGSPLHF; CDR3 DNA: TGTGCCAGCAGTCGGGGACAGGCGGGTTCACCCCTCCACTTT
D gene: -; V gene: TRBV7-2; J gene: TRBJ2-7; clone size: many; CDR3 protein: CASSLAFEQYF; CDR3 DNA: TGTGCCAGCAGCTTAGCATTCGAGCAGTACTTC
D gene: -; V gene: TRBV7-3; J gene: TRBJ1-6; clone size: few; CDR3 protein: CASSGAGFSPLHF; CDR3 DNA: TGTGCCAGCAGCGGGGCGGGGTTTTCACCCCTCCACTTT
D gene: -; V gene: TRBV7-2; J gene: TRBJ1-2; clone size: many; CDR3 protein: CASSPWTANYGYTF; CDR3 DNA: TGTGCCAGCAGCCCCTGGACAGCCAACTATGGCTACACCTTC
D gene: -; V gene: TRBV7-9; J gene: TRBJ2-3; clone size: many; CDR3 protein: CASSLEEGWGTQYF; CDR3 DNA: TGTGCCAGCAGCTTAGAAGAGGGGTGGGGTACGCAGTATTTT
D gene: -; V gene: TRBV20-1; J gene: TRBJ1-5; clone size: -; CDR3 protein: CSAGDFPGQPQHF; CDR3 DNA: TGCAGTGCTGGGGACTTCCCGGGGCAGCCCCAGCATTTT
D gene: TRBD1; V gene: TRBV3-1; J gene: TRBJ1-2; clone size: -; CDR3 protein: CASSHGQGNTGYTF; CDR3 DNA: TGTGCCAGCAGCCACGGACAGGGGAACACTGGCTACACCTTC
D gene: -; V gene: TRBV18; J gene: TRBJ2-1; clone size: many; CDR3 protein: CASSPRDEQFF; CDR3 DNA: TGTGCCAGCTCACCGAGGGATGAGCAGTTCTTC
D gene: -; V gene: TRBV28; J gene: TRBJ2-3; clone size: many; CDR3 protein: CASSLWGGGGTTDTQYF; CDR3 DNA: TGTGCCAGCAGTTTATGGGGGGGTGGGGGCACCACAGATACGCAGTATTTT
D gene: -; V gene: TRBV5-5; J gene: TRBJ2-7; clone size: many; CDR3 protein: CASILGSWLLPPYEQYF; CDR3 DNA: TGTGCCAGCATTCTTGGGAGTTGGCTCCTACCCCCCTACGAGCAGTACTTC
D gene: -; V gene: TRBV12-3/TRBV12-4; J gene: TRBJ2-5; clone size: many; CDR3 protein: CASTLGNQETQYF; CDR3 DNA: TGTGCCAGCACCCTGGGAAATCAAGAGACCCAGTACTTC
D gene: TRBD1; V gene: TRBV2; J gene: TRBJ1-1; clone size: once; CDR3 protein: CASSRNPGTAKNTEAFF; CDR3 DNA: TGTGCCAGCAGCCGCAACCCCGGGACAGCTAAGAACACTGAAGCTTTCTTT
D gene: TRBD2; V gene: TRBV20-1; J gene: TRBJ2-2; clone size: -; CDR3 protein: CSVSRRLAENTGELFF; CDR3 DNA: TGCAGTGTTAGTCGGCGACTAGCGGAGAACACCGGGGAGCTGTTTTTT
D gene: TRBD1; V gene: TRBV5-1; J gene: TRBJ2-6; clone size: -; CDR3 protein: CASSLGQAAGANVLTF; CDR3 DNA: TGCGCCAGCAGCCTCGGACAGGCGGCTGGGGCCAACGTCCTGACTTTC
D gene: -; V gene: TRBV5-1; J gene: TRBJ2-7; clone size: -; CDR3 protein: CVSSLGSEQYF; CDR3 DNA: TGCGTCAGCAGCTTAGGTAGCGAGCAGTACTTC
D gene: TRBD2; V gene: TRBV4-1; J gene: TRBJ2-7; clone size: few; CDR3 protein: CASSRGLAGLRGEQYF; CDR3 DNA: TGCGCCAGCAGCCGGGGACTAGCGGGACTGCGTGGGGAGCAGTACTTC
D gene: -; V gene: TRBV3-1; J gene: TRBJ1-5; clone size: many; CDR3 protein: CASSPTRNSNQPQHF; CDR3 DNA: TGTGCCAGCAGCCCGACACGGAATAGCAATCAGCCCCAGCATTTT
D gene: TRBD1; V gene: TRBV12-3/TRBV12-4; J gene: TRBJ1-5; clone size: -; CDR3 protein: CASSPSGTGAYNQPQHF; CDR3 DNA: TGTGCCAGCAGTCCCTCCGGGACAGGAGCTTATAATCAGCCCCAGCATTTT
D gene: -; V gene: TRBV4-2; J gene: TRBJ1-2; clone size: few; CDR3 protein: CASSQENGGRGYTF; CDR3 DNA: TGTGCCAGCAGCCAAGAGAATGGGGGAAGAGGCTACACCTTC
D gene: -; V gene: TRBV12-3/TRBV12-4; J gene: TRBJ1-1; clone size: many; CDR3 protein: CASRKQGPMNTEAFF; CDR3 DNA: TGTGCCAGCAGGAAACAGGGTCCCATGAACACTGAAGCTTTCTTT
D gene: -; V gene: TRBV6-1; J gene: TRBJ2-1; clone size: -; CDR3 protein: CASSDGFPLDEQFF; CDR3 DNA: TGTGCCAGCAGTGATGGTTTCCCTTTGGATGAGCAGTTCTTC
D gene: TRBD2; V gene: TRBV6-5; J gene: TRBJ2-3; clone size: few; CDR3 protein: CASSNRTRWADTQYF; CDR3 DNA: TGTGCCAGCAGTAACCGGACTAGATGGGCAGATACGCAGTATTTT
D gene: TRBD1; V gene: TRBV27; J gene: TRBJ2-1; clone size: many; CDR3 protein: CASSRGQGSRDEQFF; CDR3 DNA: TGTGCCAGCAGCCGTGGACAGGGTTCTCGTGATGAGCAGTTCTTC
D gene: TRBD1; V gene: TRBV20-1; J gene: TRBJ2-3; clone size: many; CDR3 protein: CSARADRGQADTQYF; CDR3 DNA: TGCAGTGCTAGAGCTGACAGGGGTCAAGCAGATACGCAGTATTTT
D gene: -; V gene: TRBV12-3/TRBV12-4; J gene: TRBJ1-5; clone size: -; CDR3 protein: CASSLQRVSQPQHF; CDR3 DNA: TGTGCCAGCAGTTTACAGAGGGTGAGTCAGCCCCAGCATTTT
D gene: -; V gene: TRBV19; J gene: TRBJ1-3; clone size: -; CDR3 protein: CASSVRGNTIYF; CDR3 DNA: TGTGCCAGTTCCGTCCGTGGAAACACCATATATTTT
D gene: -; V gene: TRBV6-1; J gene: TRBJ2-7; clone size: many; CDR3 protein: CASSEIFLSEQYF; CDR3 DNA: TGTGCCAGCAGTGAAATTTTTCTTTCCGAGCAGTACTTC
D gene: -; V gene: TRBV3-1; J gene: TRBJ2-7; clone size: many; CDR3 protein: CASSPFRGSGEQYF; CDR3 DNA: TGTGCCAGCAGCCCATTTAGGGGGTCCGGCGAGCAGTACTTC
D gene: -; V gene: TRBV5-1; J gene: TRBJ2-7; clone size: many; CDR3 protein: CASSLGGNSYEQYF; CDR3 DNA: TGCGCCAGCAGCTTGGGCGGGAACTCCTACGAGCAGTACTTC
D gene: TRBD1; V gene: TRBV4-3; J gene: TRBJ1-1; clone size: -; CDR3 protein: CASSNPVTGGRTEAFF; CDR3 DNA: TGCGCCAGCAGTAACCCAGTAACAGGGGGGCGAACTGAAGCTTTCTTT
D gene: TRBD1; V gene: TRBV29-1; J gene: TRBJ2-7; clone size: -; CDR3 protein: CSVVLRDRGYEQYF; CDR3 DNA: TGCAGCGTTGTTCTCCGGGACAGGGGCTACGAGCAGTACTTC
D gene: -; V gene: TRBV12-3/TRBV12-4; J gene: TRBJ1-1; clone size: few; CDR3 protein: CASSLGGASEAFF; CDR3 DNA: TGTGCCAGCAGTCTAGGGGGGGCAAGTGAAGCTTTCTTT
D gene: -; V gene: TRBV5-6; J gene: TRBJ2-5; clone size: few; CDR3 protein: CASSLEERLHRAQYF; CDR3 DNA: TGTGCCAGCAGCTTGGAGGAGAGGCTTCATAGGGCCCAGTACTTC
D gene: -; V gene: TRBV7-9; J gene: TRBJ2-7; clone size: few; CDR3 protein: CASSAWTTGIREQYF; CDR3 DNA: TGTGCCAGCAGCGCCTGGACGACGGGAATTCGCGAGCAGTACTTC
D gene: -; V gene: TRBV12-3/TRBV12-4; J gene: TRBJ2-1; clone size: many; CDR3 protein: CASSLKVEQFF; CDR3 DNA: TGTGCCAGCAGTTTGAAGGTTGAGCAGTTCTTC
D gene: -; V gene: TRBV6-1; J gene: TRBJ1-5; clone size: few; CDR3 protein: CASKGVSNQPQHF; CDR3 DNA: TGTGCCAGCAAAGGGGTGAGCAATCAGCCCCAGCATTTT
D gene: -; V gene: TRBV3-1; J gene: TRBJ2-4; clone size: few; CDR3 protein: CASSQGFSENIQYF; CDR3 DNA: TGTGCCAGCAGCCAAGGGTTTAGCGAAAACATTCAGTACTTC
D gene: TRBD1; V gene: TRBV7-8; J gene: TRBJ1-1; clone size: few; CDR3 protein: CASSILDRGAFF; CDR3 DNA: TGTGCCAGCAGCATTCTTGACAGGGGAGCTTTCTTT
D gene: TRBD1; V gene: TRBV14; J gene: TRBJ2-1; clone size: -; CDR3 protein: CASSRLRGQGNNEQFF; CDR3 DNA: TGTGCCAGCAGCCGCTTGAGGGGACAGGGGAACAATGAGCAGTTCTTC
D gene: TRBD1; V gene: TRBV27; J gene: TRBJ1-1; clone size: -; CDR3 protein: CASKKGQGDTEAFF; CDR3 DNA: TGTGCCAGCAAAAAAGGACAGGGCGACACTGAAGCTTTCTTT
D gene: TRBD2; V gene: TRBV5-4; J gene: TRBJ2-3; clone size: -; CDR3 protein: CASSPAAGVTDTQYF; CDR3 DNA: TGTGCCAGCAGCCCGGCGGCGGGAGTGACAGATACGCAGTATTTT
D gene: -; V gene: TRBV20-1; J gene: TRBJ1-1; clone size: few; CDR3 protein: CSARPLGGTEAFF; CDR3 DNA: TGCAGTGCTCGACCCCTCGGGGGAACTGAAGCTTTCTTT
D gene: -; V gene: TRBV30; J gene: TRBJ2-1; clone size: many; CDR3 protein: CAWSAGIYNEQFF; CDR3 DNA: TGTGCCTGGAGTGCCGGGATCTACAATGAGCAGTTCTTC